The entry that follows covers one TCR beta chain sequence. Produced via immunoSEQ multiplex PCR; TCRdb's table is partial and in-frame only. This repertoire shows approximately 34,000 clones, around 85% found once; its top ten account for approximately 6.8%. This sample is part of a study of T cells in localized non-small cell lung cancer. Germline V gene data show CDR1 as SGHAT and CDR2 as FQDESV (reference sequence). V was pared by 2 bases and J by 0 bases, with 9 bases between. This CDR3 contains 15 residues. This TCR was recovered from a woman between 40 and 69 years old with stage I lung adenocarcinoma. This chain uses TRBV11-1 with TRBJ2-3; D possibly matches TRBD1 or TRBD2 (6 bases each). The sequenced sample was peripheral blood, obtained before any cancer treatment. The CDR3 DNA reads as TGTGCCAGCAGCTTATGGAGGGGGAGCACAGATACGCAGTATTTT. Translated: CASSLWRGSTDTQYF. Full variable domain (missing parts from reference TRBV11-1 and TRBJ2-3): EAEVAQSPRYKITEKSQAVAFWCDPISGHATLYWYRQILGQGPELLVQFQDESVVDDSQLPKDRFSAERLKGVDSTLKIQPAELGDSAMYLCASSLWRGSTDTQYFGPGTRLTVL.